The 27 T cell receptor beta chains listed next were all sequenced from one sample in a study of blood T cell repertoires in COVID-19. Sequencing was performed with immunoSEQ multiplex PCR; in TCRdb, only in-frame clones are kept and a portion is missing. Of under 150,000 clones listed, around nine tenths are singletons. Sample: peripheral blood. Receptor source: a middle-aged man with active or convalescent COVID-19.

The chain couples TRBV7-9 to TRBJ2-7; 10 bases map to TRBD2. Germline CDR1 SEHNR, CDR2 FQNEAQ (reference sequence). After removal of 2 bases from V and 5 bases from J, the junction contained 6 bases not matched to a gene. This CDR3 comprises 15 residues. As DNA, the CDR3 is TGTGCCAGCAGCTTAACGGCTAGCGGGAGTGACGAGCAGTACTTC. Amino acids: CASSLTASGSDEQYF.

This chain links TRBV19 with TRBJ2-2; 7 nucleotides align to TRBD2. Germline CDR1 and CDR2: LNHDA and SQIVND (reference sequence). CDR3 length: 15 amino acids. The V and J ends lost 8 bases and 7 bases, in that order; junction bases with no gene match: 13. CDR3 protein: CASQKFGRGGGELFF. As DNA, the CDR3 is TGTGCCAGTCAGAAATTTGGGAGGGGTGGCGGGGAGCTGTTTTTT.

V is TRBV9 and J is TRBJ2-2; the D gene is possibly TRBD2 (6 bases). The V end was cut by 0 bases, the J end by 7 bases, with 13 bases between. Germline V gives CDR1 SGDLS, CDR2 YYNGEE. This CDR3 has 15 residues. CDR3 sequence reads: CASSVGQGLDGELFF. The CDR3 DNA follows: TGTGCCAGCAGCGTAGGGCAGGGACTCGACGGGGAGCTGTTTTTT.

The genes are TRBV7-8 and TRBJ1-5, with TRBD1 as a possible D gene (5 bases). Germline V gene data show CDR1 as SGHVS and CDR2 as FQNEAQ. Trimming stripped 5 bases from V and 4 bases from J, with 21 bases between. The CDR3 sequence is 17 residues long. The CDR3 reads CASSHMRRTGGNQPQHF. The CDR3 bases are TGTGCCAGCAGCCACATGCGGAGGACGGGGGGAAATCAGCCCCAGCATTTT.

The chain joins TRBV9 to TRBJ2-1; 7 bases agree with TRBD1. Germline V gene data show CDR1 as SGDLS and CDR2 as YYNGEE. The V gene end was trimmed by 4 bases and the J gene end by 3 bases; junction bases not matched to a gene: 7. This CDR3 comprises 15 residues. CDR3 region: CASSLQGTRYNEQFF. CDR3 DNA sequence: TGTGCCAGCAGCTTACAGGGGACGCGCTACAATGAGCAGTTCTTC.

This clone is a singleton in its sample. The rearrangement uses TRBV3-1 (or the pseudogene TRBV3-2) and TRBJ1-4, with 9 bases aligning to TRBD1. Germline CDR1 reads LGHDT; CDR2 reads YNNKEL (reference sequence). With V trimmed by 4 bases and J by 7 bases, 7 bases remained unmatched. The CDR3 consists of 15 residues. In DNA, the CDR3 is TGTGCCAGCAGCCTTCGACAGGGGGGTACTGAAAAACTGTTTTTT. Encoded protein: CASSLRQGGTEKLFF.

This clone was observed a few times. The V and J genes are TRBV11-3 and TRBJ2-1, with TRBD2 matching over 14 bases. The CDR3 has 16 amino acids. After removal of 4 bases from V and 7 bases from J, the junction contained 6 bases not matched to a gene. The germline V gene has CDR1 SGHNT and CDR2 YENEEA. For the CDR3, the DNA is TGTGCCAGCAGCTCTGCCGGGACTAGCGGGAGTAATGAGCAGTTCTTC. Translated, it gives CASSSAGTSGSNEQFF.

The chain recombines TRBV24-1 with TRBJ1-5, with D perhaps matching TRBD1 (6 bases). CDR1 and CDR2 (germline): KGHDR, SFDVKD. The CDR3 length is 14 residues. Trimming left V 6 bases short and J 3 bases short, with 11 bases between. Here the CDR3 DNA reads TGTGCCACCAGTAGTCGGACAGACAATCAGCCCCAGCATTTT. Translating gives CATSSRTDNQPQHF.

V and J are TRBV5-4 and TRBJ2-5, with TRBD2 identical over 11 bases. V shed 0 bases and J 2 bases; nucleotides not matched to a gene: 3. The germline CDR1 and CDR2 sequences are SGHNT and YYREEE (reference sequence). The CDR3 covers 16 residues. As DNA, the CDR3 is TGTGCCAGCAGCTTGGGACTAGCGGGGAGGCAAGAGACCCAGTACTTC. Translation: CASSLGLAGRQETQYF.

The chain has TRBV12-2 and TRBJ1-5. TRBV12-2 is an annotated pseudogene. CDR3 size: 13 residues. The CDR3 reads CASRLGGNQPQHF. CDR3 DNA sequence: TGTGCAAGTCGCTTAGGAGGCAATCAGCCCCAGCATTTT.

The chain has TRBV28 and TRBJ2-5; tentatively, D is TRBD2 (5 bases). The germline V gene encodes CDR1 MDHEN and CDR2 SYDVKM. V was trimmed by 4 bases and J by 7 bases, leaving 19 bases between them. This CDR3 has 15 residues. The CDR3 bases are TGTGCCAGCAGTTCACAATCGTCCAGTGCGGGGACCCAGTACTTC. Amino acid sequence: CASSSQSSSAGTQYF.

The V call is TRBV7-2, the J call TRBJ2-1; D gene uncertain. Trimming took 4 bases from V and 3 from J, leaving 7 bases between them. Looked up from germline, CDR1 is SGHTA and CDR2 is FQGNSA. CDR3 length: 13 amino acids. The CDR3 sequence: CASSSTRYNEQFF. In DNA, the CDR3 is TGTGCCAGCAGCTCCACACGCTACAATGAGCAGTTCTTC.

This rearrangement joins TRBV24-1 to TRBJ2-7, with 8 bases that match TRBD1. Germline V lookup: CDR1 KGHDR, CDR2 SFDVKD. The CDR3 has 14 amino acids. The trim removed 6 bases at V and 5 bases at J, leaving 8 bases unmatched. CDR3 amino acids: CATSPGQGAHEQYF. CDR3 DNA sequence: TGTGCCACCAGTCCCGGACAGGGTGCCCACGAGCAGTACTTC.

This chain uses TRBV5-4 with TRBJ2-5; 7 nucleotides align to TRBD2. J lost 5 bases, V lost 4 bases, and 17 bases had no gene match. In germline, CDR1 is SGHNT, CDR2 YYREEE (reference sequence). The CDR3 is 17 residues long. This chain's CDR3 is CASSPQLIAGAGETQYF. The CDR3 DNA sequence: TGTGCCAGCAGCCCCCAACTGATTGCGGGAGCAGGGGAGACCCAGTACTTC.

The chain has TRBV7-9 and TRBJ1-4; 7 nucleotides line up with TRBD1. Germline trimming cut 5 bases from V and 5 bases from J; bases unmatched to any gene: 8. The germline V gene encodes CDR1 SEHNR and CDR2 FQNEAQ (reference sequence). The CDR3 runs 15 residues. CDR3 sequence (DNA): TGTGCCAGCAGCCAGCAGGGGGTCAACAATGAAAAACTGTTTTTT. Protein product: CASSQQGVNNEKLFF.

The V gene is TRBV23-1, the J gene TRBJ2-7; tentative D call: TRBD1 (5 bases). TRBV23-1 is identified as an open reading frame with a role that is uncertain. This CDR3 comprises 15 residues. Trimming shortened V by 0 bases and J by 4 bases, and 13 bases separated the two germline ends. The CDR3 protein is CASSQSLRASYEQYF. The CDR3 nucleotides are TGCGCCAGCAGTCAATCTCTCAGGGCCTCTTACGAGCAGTACTTC.

The rearrangement uses TRBV10-2 and TRBJ1-2; no clear D. Germline V gene sequence: CDR1 WSHSY, CDR2 SAAADI. The CDR3 totals 11 residues. V was clipped by 3 bases and J by 8 bases, with 7 bases between them. In DNA, the CDR3 is TGCGCCAGCAGTGATACAGTCGGCTACACCTTC. The encoded protein is CASSDTVGYTF.

V usage is TRBV28 and J usage is TRBJ1-1; D not certain. With 3 bases removed from V and 1 base from J, the gap between germline ends came to 6 bases. CDR1 is MDHEN and CDR2 is SYDVKM in the germline V gene. There are 13 residues in the CDR3. The CDR3 here is CASSFPGNTEAFF. CDR3 sequence (DNA): TGTGCCAGCAGTTTCCCGGGGAACACTGAAGCTTTCTTT.

This rearrangement joins TRBV6-1 to TRBJ1-4; 9 bases line up with TRBD1. The CDR3 is 15 amino acids. With 3 bases clipped from V and 9 bases from J, the junction kept 8 bases outside the gene matches. Germline V CDR1 and CDR2: MNHNS, SASEGT. The CDR3 nucleotides read TGTGCCAGCAGTGATCACAGGGGGCGGCTGCAAAAACTGTTTTTT. Protein sequence: CASSDHRGRLQKLFF.

The gene calls are TRBV28 and TRBJ2-5; 7 positions agree with TRBD1. The CDR3 is made up of 14 amino acids. Trimming at V came to 6 bases and at J to 7 bases, leaving 11 bases not matched to a gene. Germline V gene lookup returns CDR1 MDHEN and CDR2 SYDVKM. CDR3 sequence (DNA): TGTGCCAGCAGCGCCCGACAGGGTCGCAGGACCCAGTACTTC. Amino acid sequence: CASSARQGRRTQYF.

This clone was picked up one time. The rearrangement links TRBV3-1 (or the pseudogene TRBV3-2) to TRBJ2-7; possibly TRBD2 for D (5 bases). The CDR3 length is 12 residues. The V gene's germline CDR1 is LGHDT and CDR2 YNNKEL (reference sequence). V was pared by 3 bases and J by 6 bases, with 9 bases between. CDR3 sequence (DNA): TGTGCCAGCAGCCACCGGGAAGTCGAGCAGTACTTC. Translation: CASSHREVEQYF.

This clone was seen once. This rearrangement joins TRBV19 to TRBJ2-5; 7 bases are a match to TRBD2. The V segment lost 1 base and the J segment 1 base; nucleotides outside the gene matches: 6. Germline V lookup: CDR1 LNHDA, CDR2 SQIVND (reference sequence). The CDR3 length is 16 residues. The CDR3 protein is CASSIGGRGLQETQYF. CDR3 coding DNA: TGTGCCAGTAGTATAGGGGGGAGGGGCCTCCAAGAGACCCAGTACTTC.

The rearrangement joins TRBV9 to TRBJ1-1, with no clear D. This CDR3 spans 14 amino acids. The V end was cut by 0 bases, the J end by 4 bases, with 10 bases between. The germline V gene has CDR1 SGDLS and CDR2 YYNGEE. Here the CDR3 DNA reads TGTGCCAGCAGCGTAGCGGTCAGCGGCACTGAAGCTTTCTTT. It yields the protein CASSVAVSGTEAFF. Looking up the rest from reference TRBV9 and TRBJ1-1 gives the full variable domain: DSGVTQTPKHLITATGQRVTLRCSPRSGDLSVYWYQQSLDQGLQFLIQYYNGEERAKGNILERFSAQQFPDLHSELNLSSLELGDSALYFCASSVAVSGTEAFFGQGTRLTVV.

This sequence joins TRBV9 and TRBJ2-3, with D perhaps TRBD2 (5 bases). The CDR3 totals 16 residues. Germline values: CDR1 SGDLS, CDR2 YYNGEE. V gave up 4 bases and J gave up 5 bases, with 20 bases separating them. CDR3 DNA sequence: TGTGCCAGCAGCCCTGGCACCCTAGCCCTAGGAGATACGCAGTATTTT. This translates into CASSPGTLALGDTQYF.

This chain uses TRBV11-2 with TRBJ1-1; 9 positions agree with TRBD1. The CDR3 is 15 amino acids. Trimming removed 5 bases from V and 5 bases from J; junction bases left unmatched: 9. Germline lookup yields CDR1 SGHAT and CDR2 FQNNGV. This chain's CDR3 is CASSPLGTGRTEAFF. CDR3 nucleotides: TGTGCCAGCAGCCCCTTAGGGACAGGGAGAACTGAAGCTTTCTTT. Complete variable domain (other parts from reference TRBV11-2 and TRBJ1-1): EAGVAQSPRYKIIEKRQSVAFWCNPISGHATLYWYQQILGQGPKLLIQFQNNGVVDDSQLPKDRFSAERLKGVDSTLKIQPAKLEDSAVYLCASSPLGTGRTEAFFGQGTRLTVV.

J is TRBJ2-1 and V is TRBV7-2; D is ambiguous. Trimming shortened V by 1 base and J by 0 bases, and 7 bases separated the two germline ends. The germline CDR1 and CDR2 sequences are SGHTA and FQGNSA. The length of the CDR3 is 15 residues. This chain's CDR3 is CASSLDPSSYNEQFF. The CDR3 DNA reads TGTGCCAGCAGCTTAGACCCGAGCTCCTACAATGAGCAGTTCTTC.

The V gene is TRBV6-5, the J gene TRBJ2-5; D may be TRBD1 (5 bases). V was cut by 2 bases and J by 2 bases, with 15 bases left in between. Germline V gene lookup returns CDR1 MNHEY and CDR2 SVGAGI. The CDR3 runs to 16 residues. CDR3 DNA sequence: TGTGCCAGCAGTTACGGAGCAGGGCGAATACAAGAGACCCAGTACTTC. This encodes CASSYGAGRIQETQYF.